These 20 T cell receptor beta chains came from one sample sequenced in a study of CXCR3-negative and CXCR3-positive naive CD8 T cells. TRB cDNA libraries were made by UMI-labeled 5' RACE. Using the 5' RACE reads, TCRdb records one entry per CDR3 protein without DNA. The table for this sample gives under 85,000 distinct CDR3 sequences. Broader study findings: The TRB CDR3s that CXCR3-positive naive cells carried were more hydrophobic than those of CXCR3-negative naive cells.

No antigen is known for these receptors. The sequencing sample was made of naive CXCR3+ CD8+ T cells from blood. Specified subset: CD45RO-CCR7+CD27+CD95- naive CD8+ T cells expressing CXCR3 (TNR3+). The source of these receptors is a human donor in good health. Some clones in this sample may be carry-over from other donors' samples.

The chain recombines TRBV4-1 with TRBJ2-7; TCRdb's D call of TRBD1 is untestable without DNA. Germline V lookup: CDR1 MGHRA, CDR2 YSYEKL. The CDR3 consists of 13 residues. CDR3 region: CASSQDPPSEQYF.

The chain has TRBV5-1 and TRBJ1-5; as DNA is missing, the TRBD1 call by TCRdb cannot be tested. Germline V gene sequence: CDR1 SGHRS, CDR2 YFSETQ. The CDR3 contains 15 residues. CDR3 region: CASSLGDSPNQPQHF.

The rearrangement links TRBV29-1 to TRBJ2-1; TCRdb calls TRBD2, which cannot be checked without DNA. The CDR3 extends over 14 amino acids. The germline V gene has CDR1 SQVTM and CDR2 ANQGSEA. CDR3 protein: CSVTSGGAYNEQFF.

CDR3 residues: CATSTGQGPLEAFF. The chain carries TRBV15 and TRBJ1-1; absent DNA, TCRdb's TRBD1 call cannot be checked. The germline gives CDR1 LNHNV, CDR2 YYDKDF (reference sequence). The CDR3 loop spans 14 amino acids. The full variable domain, with the rest looked up from reference TRBV15 and TRBJ1-1, is DAMVIQNPRYQVTQFGKPVTLSCSQTLNHNVMYWYQQKSSQAPKLLFHYYDKDFNNEADTPDNFQSRRPNTSFCFLDIRSPGLGDTAMYLCATSTGQGPLEAFFGQGTRLTVV.

V and J are TRBV28 and TRBJ2-7; as DNA is missing, the TRBD1 call by TCRdb cannot be tested. Germline values: CDR1 MDHEN, CDR2 SYDVKM. The length of the CDR3 is 12 residues. CDR3 protein: CASGTGVPEQYF.

The chain carries TRBV5-1 and TRBJ2-5; TCRdb's D call of TRBD1 is untestable without DNA. Germline V CDR1 and CDR2: SGHRS, YFSETQ. This CDR3 comprises 16 residues. Here the CDR3 reads CASSLLHDRGGETQYF.

V gene TRBV15 combines with J gene TRBJ2-7. The CDR3 runs to 11 residues. Looked up from germline, CDR1 is LNHNV and CDR2 is YYDKDF (reference sequence). The CDR3 here is CATSSLGKQYF.

The chain recombines TRBV29-1 with TRBJ1-2; the D call from TCRdb, TRBD1, cannot be confirmed without DNA. The germline V gene has CDR1 SQVTM and CDR2 ANQGSEA. This CDR3 has 13 amino acids. This CDR3 is CSVEGQGANGYTF.

This chain connects TRBV20-1 to TRBJ2-7; as DNA is missing, the TRBD2 call by TCRdb cannot be tested. The CDR3 length is 14 residues. Looked up from germline, CDR1 is DFQATT and CDR2 is SNEGSKA (reference sequence). The CDR3: CSASTSGDAYEQYF.

J is TRBJ2-2 and V is TRBV20-1. Germline lookup yields CDR1 DFQATT and CDR2 SNEGSKA (reference sequence). The CDR3 runs to 15 residues. CDR3 loop: CSARSTEPNTGELFF.

The genes are TRBV2 and TRBJ2-7; TCRdb names TRBD1, which stays unverified in the absence of DNA. The CDR3 spans 12 residues. Germline V gene data show CDR1 as SNHLY and CDR2 as FYNNEI. This CDR3 reads CASSDAGGEQYF.

The V call is TRBV20-1, the J call TRBJ2-7. Germline-derived CDR1 and CDR2 are DFQATT and SNEGSKA (reference sequence). This CDR3 has 14 amino acids. The CDR3 spells CSAREDGKDYEQYF.

The rearrangement links TRBV27 to TRBJ2-5; TCRdb calls TRBD2, which cannot be checked without DNA. Germline V CDR1 and CDR2: MNHEY, SMNVEV (reference sequence). The CDR3 length is 14 residues. CDR3 sequence: CASRGPGYQETQYF.

The rearrangement links TRBV4-3 to TRBJ1-6. Germline V gene lookup returns CDR1 LGHNA and CDR2 YSLEER. The CDR3 consists of 17 residues. CDR3 in amino acids: CASSQDQATANNSPLHF.

The rearrangement uses TRBV5-1 and TRBJ2-7. The CDR3 consists of 15 residues. Germline loops: CDR1 SGHRS, CDR2 YFSETQ. CDR3 sequence: CASTLETGAPYEQYF.

The chain uses TRBV25-1 and TRBJ2-2. Germline V CDR1 and CDR2: MGHDK, SYGVNS. This CDR3 region has 12 residues. This CDR3 reads CASSERPGELFF.

The chain links TRBV28 to TRBJ1-5. Germline-derived CDR1 and CDR2 are MDHEN and SYDVKM. The CDR3 length is 16 residues. CDR3 sequence: CASSLSMDYSNQPQHF.

This chain uses TRBV11-2 with TRBJ2-3; absent DNA, TCRdb's TRBD2 call cannot be checked. There are 15 residues in the CDR3. Germline V gene lookup returns CDR1 SGHAT and CDR2 FQNNGV. CDR3: CASSPAGGATDTQYF.

The chain carries TRBV7-9 and TRBJ2-7; as DNA is missing, the TRBD2 call by TCRdb cannot be tested. Germline values: CDR1 SEHNR, CDR2 FQNEAQ (reference sequence). The CDR3 is made up of 16 amino acids. This chain's CDR3 is CASSPRTSGGSYEQYF.

The chain uses TRBV7-9 and TRBJ1-1; lacking DNA, the TRBD1 call made by TCRdb goes unchecked. The CDR3 is 15 amino acids. Germline CDR1 is SEHNR and CDR2 is FQNEAQ (reference sequence). CDR3: CASSLEIVQGVEAFF.